One sample yielded the 19 T cell receptor beta chains listed below, sequenced in a study of blood T cell repertoires in COVID-19. The table came from immunoSEQ multiplex PCR; TCRdb's copy has only in-frame clones and leaves some out. This table holds 250,000 or so clones, around nine tenths found once. The sequenced sample consisted of peripheral blood. The receptors were sampled from a man aged 35-49 years with active or convalescent COVID-19.

This clone came up once. The chain employs TRBV5-3 and TRBJ2-2, with 9 bases aligning to TRBD1. TRBV5-3 is known as an ORF, though its function is uncertain. CDR3 length equals 16 residues. Trimming cost V 4 bases and J 4 bases; bases outside gene matches: 8. The CDR3 region is CARSARDRVTTGELFF. The DNA of the CDR3 is TGTGCCAGAAGCGCCCGGGACAGGGTTACCACCGGGGAGCTGTTTTTT.

The gene calls are TRBV4-2 and TRBJ1-2; 9 nucleotides line up with TRBD1. The CDR3 length is 17 residues. V gave up 0 bases and J gave up 8 bases; unmatched junction bases: 13. In germline, CDR1 is LGHNA, CDR2 YNFKEQ. This CDR3 reads CASSQDRLGQGSGGYTF. CDR3 sequence (DNA): TGTGCCAGCAGCCAAGATCGATTGGGACAGGGCTCTGGAGGCTACACCTTC.

The J gene is TRBJ2-7, the V gene TRBV7-9; 13 nucleotides align to TRBD2. The CDR3 runs to 18 residues. The germline CDR1 and CDR2 sequences are SEHNR and FQNEAQ (reference sequence). J gave up 0 bases and V 5 bases, and 10 bases lay outside the gene matches. The CDR3 region has the DNA TGTGCCAGCAGCATCCCCGCGGGACTAGCGGGACCCTCCTACGAGCAGTACTTC. It is translated as CASSIPAGLAGPSYEQYF.

The J gene is TRBJ2-6, the V gene TRBV5-8; the match to TRBD1 covers 7 bases. The CDR3 runs 16 residues. The V segment lost 4 bases and the J segment 4 bases; nucleotides outside the gene matches: 8. Germline V CDR1 and CDR2: SGHTS, YDEGEE. DNA of the CDR3: TGTGCCAGCAGCCGTATAACAGGGGTGGGGGCCAACGTCCTGACTTTC. Protein: CASSRITGVGANVLTF.

This sequence joins TRBV6-5 and TRBJ2-1; D perhaps matches TRBD2 (6 bases). Between the trimmed V and J ends, which lost 5 bases and 8 bases, there was a span of 16 bases. The CDR3 consists of 14 residues. Germline V lookup: CDR1 MNHEY, CDR2 SVGAGI. The CDR3 sequence: CASSTWTGEDEQFF. CDR3 nucleotide sequence: TGTGCCAGCAGTACTTGGACTGGGGAGGATGAGCAGTTCTTC.

The chain has TRBV19 and TRBJ2-5; D is uncertain. There are 14 residues in the CDR3. The V gene lost 4 bases and the J gene lost 5 bases, with 14 bases spanning the gap. Germline V gene data show CDR1 as LNHDA and CDR2 as SQIVND (reference sequence). The CDR3 loop reads CASSKVPGEETQYF. The CDR3 bases are TGTGCCAGTAGTAAAGTCCCAGGCGAGGAGACCCAGTACTTC.

The chain combines TRBV2 with TRBJ2-1; the D gene is possibly TRBD1 (6 bases). This CDR3 has 14 amino acids. CDR1 and CDR2 from the germline V gene are SNHLY and FYNNEI. CDR3: CAVQGGSSYNEQFF. The CDR3 DNA is TGTGCTGTTCAAGGGGGTTCCTCCTACAATGAGCAGTTCTTC. The entire variable domain, with the rest obtained from reference TRBV2 and TRBJ2-1, is as follows: EPEVTQTPSHQVTQMGQEVILRCVPISNHLYFYWYRQILGQKVEFLVSFYNNEISEKSEIFDDQFSVERPDGSNFTLKIRSTKLEDSAMYFCAVQGGSSYNEQFFGPGTRLTVL.

The chain carries TRBV6-5 and TRBJ2-5; 7 bases agree with TRBD2. CDR1 and CDR2 from the germline V gene are MNHEY and SVGAGI. V lost 3 bases, J lost 5 bases, and 6 bases stayed unmatched. The CDR3 is 14 residues long. CDR3 protein: CASSYLPGGETQYF. DNA of the CDR3: TGTGCCAGCAGTTATCTACCCGGGGGGGAGACCCAGTACTTC.

The chain uses TRBV24-1 and TRBJ2-7, with a weak D call TRBD1 (5 bases). Germline loops: CDR1 KGHDR, CDR2 SFDVKD. The CDR3 spans 16 residues. The V end lost 3 bases, the J end lost 2 bases, and 16 bases lay between the germline ends. This CDR3 reads CATSDPSSQGTYEQYF. Here the CDR3 DNA reads TGTGCCACCAGTGATCCCAGTTCGCAGGGAACCTACGAGCAGTACTTC.

The chain couples TRBV30 to TRBJ2-3, with 9 nucleotides matching TRBD1. This CDR3 contains 16 residues. CDR1 and CDR2 from the germline V gene are GTSNPN and SVGIG (reference sequence). Unmatched junction bases numbered 7, after V lost 1 base and J lost 2 bases. CDR3 loop: CAWSGTGTGNTDTQYF. CDR3 nucleotides: TGTGCCTGGAGTGGGACCGGGACAGGGAACACAGATACGCAGTATTTT.

This chain uses TRBV7-6 with TRBJ2-1; 10 positions match TRBD2. CDR3 length: 15 amino acids. Germline values: CDR1 SGHVS, CDR2 FNYEAQ. V was clipped by 5 bases and J by 6 bases; unmatched bases: 7. The CDR3 nucleotides read TGTGCCAGCAGCCCAAAGCGGGGGGGCTCCAATGAGCAGTTCTTC. Encoded protein: CASSPKRGGSNEQFF. Full variable domain (remainder filled in from reference TRBV7-6 and TRBJ2-1): GAGVSQSPRYKVTKRGQDVALRCDPISGHVSLYWYRQALGQGPEFLTYFNYEAQQDKSGLPNDRFSAERPEGSISTLTIQRTEQRDSAMYRCASSPKRGGSNEQFFGPGTRLTVL.

This sequence joins TRBV19 and TRBJ2-1, with 7 nucleotides matching TRBD1. The CDR3 has 14 amino acids. Trimming removed 6 bases from V and 4 bases from J; junction bases left unmatched: 6. In germline, CDR1 is LNHDA, CDR2 SQIVND (reference sequence). DNA of the CDR3: TGTGCCAGTAGACAACCGGGACAGTACAATGAGCAGTTCTTC. Translated: CASRQPGQYNEQFF.

The chain has TRBV2 and TRBJ2-4, with 7 bases identical to TRBD2. Germline V CDR1 and CDR2: SNHLY, FYNNEI. This CDR3 spans 13 amino acids. J gave up 8 bases and V 5 bases, and 6 bases lay outside the gene matches. This chain's CDR3 is CASSWQGGDIQYF. The CDR3 DNA is TGTGCCAGCAGTTGGCAGGGAGGGGACATTCAGTACTTC. Drawing the rest from reference TRBV2 and TRBJ2-4, the complete variable domain is EPEVTQTPSHQVTQMGQEVILRCVPISNHLYFYWYRQILGQKVEFLVSFYNNEISEKSEIFDDQFSVERPDGSNFTLKIRSTKLEDSAMYFCASSWQGGDIQYFGAGTRLSVL.

The chain is built from TRBV10-1 and TRBJ2-7; 10 bases align to TRBD1. Germline V lookup: CDR1 WNHNN, CDR2 SYGVQD (reference sequence). This CDR3 is built from 15 residues. Trimming at V came to 4 bases and at J to 1 base, leaving 4 bases not matched to a gene. The CDR3 bases are TGCGCCAGCAGTGTCGGGACAGGGGAATCCTACGAGCAGTACTTC. It yields the protein CASSVGTGESYEQYF.

This chain links TRBV18 with TRBJ1-1; possible D gene TRBD1, 6 bases. Germline V gene lookup returns CDR1 KGHSH and CDR2 LQKENI. The CDR3 contains 15 residues. V dropped 4 bases and J dropped 1 base, with 13 bases sitting between them. CDR3 sequence reads: CASSLHRVTNTEAFF. CDR3 nucleotide sequence: TGTGCCAGCTCACTCCACAGGGTAACGAACACTGAAGCTTTCTTT.

This clone has a handful of counts. The chain carries TRBV4-1 and TRBJ1-5; 7 bases are shared with TRBD1. V dropped 4 bases and J dropped 7; count of bases not matched to a gene: 4. The V gene's germline CDR1 is MGHRA and CDR2 YSYEKL. The CDR3 totals 13 residues. In DNA form, the CDR3 reads TGCGCCAGCAGCCTCGCAGGGGGACAGCCCCAGCATTTT. Translated: CASSLAGGQPQHF.

J is TRBJ1-5 and V is TRBV19; no reliable D call. This CDR3 region has 12 residues. CDR1 is LNHDA, CDR2 SQIVND, per germline (reference sequence). Trimming pared 5 bases from V and 9 bases from J, leaving 11 bases between. CDR3 in amino acids: CASSQVAWPQHF. Here the CDR3 DNA reads TGTGCCAGTAGTCAGGTCGCTTGGCCCCAGCATTTT.

The rearrangement uses TRBV6-1 and TRBJ2-7, with TRBD2 matching over 13 bases. There are 15 residues in the CDR3. V lost 1 base and J lost 6; bases outside the gene matches: 3. Germline values: CDR1 MNHNS, CDR2 SASEGT. CDR3 in DNA: TGTGCCAGCAGTGAAGTAACTAGCGGGAGGGGCGAGCAGTACTTC. Its protein product is CASSEVTSGRGEQYF.

V usage is TRBV5-6 and J usage is TRBJ2-2; D is perhaps TRBD1 (5 bases). CDR3 length equals 16 residues. Deletions cut 0 bases from V and 4 bases from J, with 13 bases between. CDR1 and CDR2 from the germline V gene are SGHDT and YYEEEE. CDR3 DNA sequence: TGTGCCAGCAGCTTGGGTGTCGATAGGGGCACCGGGGAGCTGTTTTTT. Amino acid sequence: CASSLGVDRGTGELFF.